This is a list of T cell receptor beta chains from one sample in a study of T-cell memory formation after mild COVID-19. Each CDR3 protein gets one entry after TCRdb re-called the 5' RACE reads with MiXCR. In the table there are 65,000 to 90,000 distinct CDR3 sequences, 9.5% to 15% of which are singletons. Sequenced: PBMCs or a T cell subset sorted from them (not recorded which). These receptors were collected from a young man who had mild COVID-19 (a few samples of this study predate the infection). Cell type and time point are not known. Both conserved end residues are part of each CDR3. Each record gives: D gene, clone size, J gene, CDR3 length, V gene, CDR3 protein, CDR3 DNA. The D gene is left open where the match is weak. Clone size is given for some rows only: seen once, a few or many times, or a class if the clone is expanded.

- | - | TRBJ2-7 | 14 | TRBV4-1 | CASSLLAASYEQYF | TGCGCCAGCAGCCTATTAGCGGCCTCCTACGAGCAGTACTTC
- | many | TRBJ2-1 | 13 | TRBV6-2/TRBV6-3 | CASSYRGGNEQFF | TGTGCCAGCAGTTACCGAGGGGGCAATGAGCAGTTCTTC
- | few | TRBJ2-7 | 15 | TRBV7-2 | CASRMGSRSSYEQYF | TGTGCCAGCAGAATGGGTAGTCGGAGCTCCTACGAGCAGTACTTC
- | few | TRBJ2-7 | 15 | TRBV27 | CASSSHGQGGREQYF | TGTGCCAGCAGTTCCCACGGGCAGGGAGGACGAGAGCAGTACTTC
- | - | TRBJ1-2 | 13 | TRBV6-5 | CASSYGRNFGYTF | TGTGCCAGCAGTTATGGGAGGAACTTTGGCTACACCTTC
- | - | TRBJ1-1 | 12 | TRBV4-3 | CASSPPFGQAFF | TGCGCCAGCAGCCCCCCTTTCGGGCAAGCTTTCTTT
- | few | TRBJ2-7 | 13 | TRBV27 | CASSHGGTYEQYF | TGTGCCAGCAGTCACGGGGGCACCTACGAGCAGTACTTC
- | - | TRBJ1-1 | 12 | TRBV7-9 | CASIRGNTEAFF | TGTGCCAGCATCCGGGGAAACACTGAAGCTTTCTTT
- | - | TRBJ1-3 | 12 | TRBV29-1 | CSVAQAGNTIYF | TGCAGCGTTGCCCAGGCTGGAAACACCATATATTTT
TRBD1 | few | TRBJ1-6 | 15 | TRBV20-1 | CSALTGDRDNSPLHF | TGCAGTGCTTTGACAGGGGATCGAGATAATTCACCCCTCCACTTT
TRBD2 | - | TRBJ2-1 | 15 | TRBV6-6 | CASSLGLAKVNEQFF | TGTGCCAGCAGTCTGGGACTAGCCAAGGTTAATGAGCAGTTCTTC
- | - | TRBJ2-7 | 15 | TRBV6-2/TRBV6-3 | CASSFRGDITYEQYF | TGTGCCAGCAGCTTCCGCGGGGACATTACCTACGAGCAGTACTTC
- | - | TRBJ1-2 | 12 | TRBV21-1 | CATPGEGRGYTF | TGTGCCACCCCCGGGGAAGGGAGAGGCTACACCTTC
TRBD2 | - | TRBJ2-7 | 14 | TRBV10-3 | CAISELGLRGEQYF | TGTGCCATCAGTGAGTTGGGACTACGGGGGGAGCAGTACTTC
- | - | TRBJ1-2 | 16 | TRBV29-1 | CSVEDPRTEPNYGYTF | TGCAGCGTTGAAGATCCTAGGACAGAACCTAACTATGGCTACACCTTC
TRBD2 | - | TRBJ2-7 | 16 | TRBV4-1 | CASSHILAGVYYEQYF | TGCGCCAGCAGCCACATTCTAGCGGGGGTTTACTACGAGCAGTACTTC
- | - | TRBJ2-1 | 13 | TRBV9 | CASSVARWGEQFF | TGTGCCAGCAGCGTCGCTAGGTGGGGTGAGCAGTTCTTC
- | many | TRBJ2-1 | 12 | TRBV10-3 | CAISESIYEQFF | TGTGCCATCAGTGAGTCGATTTATGAGCAGTTCTTC
TRBD2 | - | TRBJ2-3 | 15 | TRBV9 | CASSPGAGETDTQYF | TGTGCCAGCAGCCCCGGCGCGGGGGAAACAGATACGCAGTATTTT
- | many | TRBJ1-1 | 14 | TRBV7-8 | CASRLDGTNTEAFF | TGTGCCAGCAGACTGGACGGTACGAACACTGAAGCTTTCTTT
- | - | TRBJ2-5 | 16 | TRBV24-1 | CATSDFGGGGQETQYF | TGTGCCACCAGTGATTTCGGGGGCGGGGGACAAGAGACCCAGTACTTC
- | - | TRBJ2-1 | 13 | TRBV5-6 | CASSLGGAREQFF | TGTGCCAGCAGCTTGGGAGGGGCACGGGAGCAGTTCTTC
- | few | TRBJ2-1 | 14 | TRBV9 | CASSVVRREGEQFF | TGTGCCAGCAGCGTAGTCCGGAGGGAAGGTGAGCAGTTCTTC
- | - | TRBJ1-1 | 13 | TRBV4-2 | CASSQTGDTEAFF | TGTGCCAGCAGCCAAACAGGAGACACTGAAGCTTTCTTT
- | - | TRBJ1-1 | 11 | TRBV20-1 | CSAVSITEAFF | TGCAGTGCTGTATCCATCACTGAAGCTTTCTTT
- | many | TRBJ2-1 | 13 | TRBV7-3 | CASSSLGYNEQFF | TGTGCCAGCAGCTCCCTCGGTTACAATGAGCAGTTCTTC
- | - | TRBJ2-1 | 12 | TRBV6-2/TRBV6-3 | CASSLLAGEQFF | TGTGCCAGCAGCCTACTAGCAGGGGAGCAGTTCTTC
- | few | TRBJ2-2 | 12 | TRBV9 | CASSVGTGELFF | TGTGCCAGCAGCGTAGGTACCGGGGAGCTGTTTTTT
TRBD1 | few | TRBJ1-2 | 14 | TRBV9 | CASSGITTGLGYTF | TGTGCCAGCAGTGGAATTACGACAGGGCTTGGCTACACCTTC
TRBD2 | - | TRBJ2-1 | 13 | TRBV7-2 | CASSVGLVNEQFF | TGTGCCAGCAGCGTGGGACTAGTAAACGAGCAGTTCTTC
- | - | TRBJ1-1 | 15 | TRBV20-1 | CSASDGHRSNTEAFF | TGCAGTGCTAGCGACGGACATCGCTCGAACACTGAAGCTTTCTTT
- | - | TRBJ1-4 | 15 | TRBV4-2 | CASSQGRTEAEKLFF | TGTGCCAGCAGCCAAGGGCGGACAGAGGCTGAAAAACTGTTTTTT
- | - | TRBJ2-1 | 18 | TRBV9 | CASSVAPNGGSSYNEQFF | TGTGCCAGCAGCGTAGCCCCCAACGGGGGATCGTCCTACAATGAGCAGTTCTTC
TRBD1 | - | TRBJ1-4 | 14 | TRBV6-9 | CASSCRDRGGKLFF | TGTGCCAGCAGTTGCCGGGACAGGGGGGGAAAACTGTTTTTT
- | few | TRBJ1-1 | 12 | TRBV7-2 | CASGDAGPDAFF | TGTGCCAGCGGGGACGCCGGGCCTGACGCTTTCTTT
- | - | TRBJ2-1 | 16 | TRBV7-9 | CASSSPETDSYNEQFF | TGTGCCAGCAGCTCCCCCGAGACAGACTCCTACAATGAGCAGTTCTTC
- | - | TRBJ2-3 | 15 | TRBV6-5 | CASSYEFKHSDTQYF | TGTGCCAGCAGTTACGAATTTAAGCACTCAGATACGCAGTATTTT
- | few | TRBJ1-3 | 14 | TRBV7-6 | CASSLRTDGNTIYF | TGTGCCAGCAGCCTAAGGACAGATGGAAACACCATATATTTT
TRBD1 | - | TRBJ2-7 | 14 | TRBV7-6 | CASSEQGDPYEQYF | TGTGCCAGCAGCGAACAGGGGGATCCCTACGAGCAGTACTTC
- | - | TRBJ1-6 | 13 | TRBV7-9 | CASSLGPYSPLHF | TGTGCCAGCAGCTTAGGTCCCTATTCACCCCTCCACTTT
- | many | TRBJ1-4 | 21 | TRBV7-9 | CASSLVVPDPLHLATNEKLFF | TGTGCCAGCAGCTTAGTGGTCCCAGATCCTTTACACCTTGCAACTAATGAAAAACTGTTTTTT
TRBD2 | many | TRBJ2-3 | 15 | TRBV6-1 | CASSEGTSHTDTQYF | TGTGCCAGCAGTGAAGGGACTAGCCACACAGATACGCAGTATTTT